This record concerns one TCR beta chain sequence. What it binds is unknown. Germline V gives CDR1 SEHNR, CDR2 FQNEAQ (reference sequence). CDR3 length: 17 residues. The V gene lost 5 bases and the J gene lost 6 bases, with 25 bases spanning the gap. Every sample yielded at least 6.5 million isolated PBMCs. This sample was taken from a study of blood T cells in healthy people across ages. About the research overall: Per two T cells, about one barcoded beta molecule was captured through template switching. Study observations and caveats: There was a strong correlation between TCR beta diversity and naive T cell percentage.

PCR was performed a second time for about 6 to 12 cycles using a sample-barcoded 5' primer and a J-beta primer mix. Each single sample gave us at least 2.5 million CDR3-containing paired-end reads. TCRdb re-derived calls from the 5' RACE reads in MiXCR, one entry per CDR3 protein. The sample shows about 1.4 million distinct CDR3 sequences, around 59% of them seen only once. The TCR comes from a man aged 18 to 35 in good health. The sample taken for sequencing was blood. The chain couples TRBV7-9 to TRBJ1-2, with D possibly being TRBD1 (5 bases). CDR3 in amino acids: CASSGTSSAVAGHGYTF. The CDR3 bases are TGTGCCAGCAGCGGAACCTCCTCCGCTGTGGCAGGGCATGGCTACACCTTC.